The 18 T cell receptor beta chains presented below share a single source sample, sequenced in a study of cytomegalovirus exposure and HLA in healthy donors. Primers: 60 Vbeta forward and 13 Jbeta reverse. This table comes from immunoSEQ multiplex PCR, and its TCRdb copy is limited to in-frame clones, with some not included. The table lists 97,000 or so clones, approximately 9% of them singletons. Specimen: PBMCs. Source of these receptors: a man in his forties or fifties in good health and CMV-seropositive.

This clone was observed a few times. CDR3 amino acids: CASSLLAGGVNEQFF. CDR3 sequence (DNA): TGTGCCAGCAGCTTGCTAGCGGGAGGAGTCAATGAGCAGTTCTTC. V and J are TRBV6-1 and TRBJ2-1, with 11 bases aligning to TRBD2. V lost 6 bases and J lost 6; bases outside the gene matches: 7. Germline V gene sequence: CDR1 MNHNS, CDR2 SASEGT. This CDR3 region has 15 residues.

The genes are TRBV6-4 and TRBJ1-1; D may be TRBD1 (6 bases). This CDR3 has 15 amino acids. V shed 6 bases and J shed 3 bases, with 17 bases lying between them. CDR1 is MRHNA, CDR2 SNTAGT, per germline. Here the CDR3 reads CASRKWGLGDTEAFF. CDR3 bases: TGTGCCAGCAGGAAGTGGGGGCTAGGGGACACTGAAGCTTTCTTT.

This rearrangement joins TRBV30 to TRBJ2-6; a weak D match, TRBD2 (6 bases). CDR1 and CDR2 from the germline V gene are GTSNPN and SVGIG (reference sequence). The CDR3 is made up of 12 amino acids. Trimming stripped 4 bases from V and 10 bases from J, with 11 bases between. The CDR3 here is CAWTPGTNVLTF. Written as DNA, the CDR3 is TGTGCCTGGACCCCGGGGACTAACGTCCTGACTTTC.

The chain recombines TRBV20-1 with TRBJ2-1; D is unclear. The germline gives CDR1 DFQATT, CDR2 SNEGSKA (reference sequence). Trimming took off 1 base at V and 6 bases at J, with 4 bases between the two ends. There are 11 residues in the CDR3. CDR3 amino acids: CSARARNEQFF. The CDR3 nucleotides are TGCAGTGCTAGAGCCCGCAATGAGCAGTTCTTC.

This clone was picked up a small number of times. The chain recombines TRBV7-8 with TRBJ2-7; 13 bases match TRBD2. The CDR3 runs to 16 residues. Germline V gene data show CDR1 as SGHVS and CDR2 as FQNEAQ. J was trimmed by 3 bases and V by 5 bases; bases with no gene match: 7. The CDR3 is CASSQGTSGDHYEQYF. The DNA of the CDR3 is TGTGCCAGCAGCCAAGGGACTAGCGGGGACCACTACGAGCAGTACTTC.

This clone was seen more than once but under ten times. J is TRBJ2-3 and V is TRBV18, with no clear D. Germline lookup yields CDR1 KGHSH and CDR2 LQKENI. With 3 bases removed from V and 1 base from J, the gap between germline ends came to 11 bases. This CDR3 contains 15 residues. In DNA, the CDR3 is TGTGCCAGCTCACCGCAAGTCGCGGGCACAGATACGCAGTATTTT. Translating gives CASSPQVAGTDTQYF.

CDR3 nucleotides: TGTGCCAGCAGCTTAGGGGGGTACGGACAGGTCACCTACGAGCAGTACTTC. Translated, it gives CASSLGGYGQVTYEQYF. The rearrangement uses TRBV11-2 and TRBJ2-7, with 7 nucleotides matching TRBD1. V trimming: 1 base; J trimming: 2 bases; junction bases outside the gene matches: 11. From germline, CDR1 is SGHAT and CDR2 FQNNGV. The CDR3 covers 17 residues.

The chain links TRBV6-5 to TRBJ2-1; the match to TRBD1 covers 9 bases. The CDR3 extends over 16 amino acids. V lost 2 bases and J lost 8; bases outside the gene matches: 10. Germline loops: CDR1 MNHEY, CDR2 SVGAGI. The CDR3 sequence: CASSYPGTGRNDEQFF. The CDR3 DNA follows: TGTGCCAGCAGTTACCCCGGGACAGGGAGAAACGATGAGCAGTTCTTC.

This clone has just a few counts. The chain joins TRBV27 to TRBJ1-3; no definite D call. The ends were cut back, 2 bases at V and 2 bases at J, with 4 bases in the middle. The germline V gene has CDR1 MNHEY and CDR2 SMNVEV (reference sequence). The CDR3 length is 13 residues. The CDR3: CASSLTAGNTIYF. CDR3 coding DNA: TGTGCCAGCAGTTTAACAGCTGGAAACACCATATATTTT.

This clone was observed at least ten times. V and J are TRBV6-5 and TRBJ1-5; D not resolved. Germline-derived CDR1 and CDR2 are MNHEY and SVGAGI. The CDR3 contains 16 residues. V was pared by 4 bases and J by 4 bases, with 17 bases between. CDR3 DNA sequence: TGTGCCAGCAGTTCTCCTAGGAGGACCGGGAATCAGCCCCAGCATTTT. The encoded protein is CASSSPRRTGNQPQHF.

The chain combines TRBV27 with TRBJ2-2; TRBD1 is a possible D gene (6 bases). Germline values: CDR1 MNHEY, CDR2 SMNVEV (reference sequence). The V end lost 7 bases, the J end lost 3 bases, and 12 bases lay between the germline ends. The CDR3 is 14 residues long. CDR3 sequence reads: CASKGQGYTGELFF. The CDR3 DNA reads as TGTGCCAGCAAAGGGCAGGGGTACACCGGGGAGCTGTTTTTT.

V is TRBV13 and J is TRBJ2-4, with D perhaps matching TRBD2 (5 bases). With 3 bases removed from V and 6 bases from J, the gap between germline ends came to 6 bases. The CDR3 has 12 residues. CDR1 and CDR2 (germline): PRHDT, FYEKMQ (reference sequence). CDR3 DNA sequence: TGTGCCAGCAGCTTCGGAGGAAACATTCAGTACTTC. Encoded protein: CASSFGGNIQYF.

The rearrangement links TRBV6-6 to TRBJ1-2, with D maybe TRBD1 (5 bases). The CDR3 runs 14 residues. In germline, CDR1 is MNHNY, CDR2 SVGAGI (reference sequence). Trimming took 2 bases from V and 4 from J, leaving 11 bases between them. CDR3 protein: CASSYKGAFYGYTF. The CDR3, as DNA: TGTGCCAGCAGTTACAAAGGGGCGTTCTATGGCTACACCTTC.

This clone was detected only a few times. The V and J genes are TRBV19 and TRBJ2-5; 8 bases agree with TRBD2. The V gene's germline CDR1 is LNHDA and CDR2 SQIVND (reference sequence). V lost 4 bases and J lost 4; bases outside the gene matches: 8. The CDR3 contains 15 residues. CDR3 in DNA: TGTGCCAGTAGTACCAAGCGGGAGAGGGTAGAGACCCAGTACTTC. Its protein is CASSTKRERVETQYF. The full variable domain, completed using reference TRBV19 and TRBJ2-5, is DGGITQSPKYLFRKEGQNVTLSCEQNLNHDAMYWYRQDPGQGLRLIYYSQIVNDFQKGDIAEGYSVSREKKESFPLTVTSAQKNPTAFYLCASSTKRERVETQYFGPGTRLLVL.

This clone was detected once. A much larger clone sits a single nucleotide away, making a read error possible. V gene TRBV11-2 combines with J gene TRBJ2-5, with 9 bases lining up with TRBD1. From germline, CDR1 is SGHAT and CDR2 FQNNGV. V gave up 5 bases and J gave up 3 bases; unmatched junction bases: 1. This CDR3 has 13 residues. CDR3 bases: TGTGCCAGCAGCCGGGACAGGGAAGAGACCCAGTACTTC. This translates into CASSRDREETQYF.

This clone has just a few counts. The gene calls are TRBV5-1 and TRBJ2-1, with TRBD1 identical over 10 bases. From germline, CDR1 is SGHRS and CDR2 YFSETQ. CDR3 size: 14 residues. The V and J ends lost 3 bases and 6 bases, in that order; junction bases with no gene match: 3. The CDR3 here is CASSSRTGGNEQFF. The CDR3 bases are TGCGCCAGCAGCTCAAGGACAGGGGGCAATGAGCAGTTCTTC.

V usage is TRBV5-4 and J usage is TRBJ2-7, with D perhaps TRBD1 (6 bases). The CDR3 is 14 amino acids. Germline CDR1 reads SGHNT; CDR2 reads YYREEE (reference sequence). With 4 bases removed from V and 1 base from J, the gap between germline ends came to 12 bases. CDR3 sequence reads: CASSPDRLSYEQYF. In DNA, the CDR3 is TGTGCCAGCAGCCCCGACAGGTTGTCCTACGAGCAGTACTTC.

This clone was seen more than once but under ten times. The chain combines TRBV30 with TRBJ2-2; D is uncertain. Germline V gives CDR1 GTSNPN, CDR2 SVGIG (reference sequence). Between the trimmed V and J ends, which lost 4 bases and 4 bases, there was a span of 7 bases. The CDR3 has 12 amino acids. The CDR3 sequence: CAWNPGTGELFF. The DNA for the CDR3 is TGTGCCTGGAATCCGGGCACCGGGGAGCTGTTTTTT.